This paragraph covers one TCR beta chain sequence. This sample stems from a study of blood T cell repertoires in COVID-19. On the study more broadly: The analysed material was cDNA or gDNA that came from T cells, B-cell-depleted T cells, or PBMCs.

CDR3 size: 13 residues. Germline CDR1 reads LNHDA; CDR2 reads SQIVND (reference sequence). The junction had 3 bases not matched to a gene; V was cut back by 4 bases and J by 5 bases. Someone with COVID-19 had been met by exposed participants within 2 weeks before study entry. Per the authors' pipeline: The authors estimated nucleated cell counts from reference gene primer amplification. TCRdb's copy holds only in-frame clones and misses some; the assay was immunoSEQ multiplex PCR. V and J calls and clone size follow that table, whereas D and trimming were derived from the DNA. The sample carries 350,000 or so clones, more than 70% recorded once.

The source of this sequence is a woman in her twenties or thirties who had been exposed to COVID-19. The chain carries TRBV19 and TRBJ2-7, with TRBD1 matching over 9 bases. Sequenced sample: PBMCs or T cells enriched from blood (not recorded which). In DNA, the CDR3 is TGTGCCAGTAGTAGGGGACAGGGTGACGAGCAGTACTTC. This encodes CASSRGQGDEQYF.